The TCR beta chain described here comes from a study of blood T cell repertoires in COVID-19. Enrollment of patients from Seattle took place during active infection, with longitudinal follow-up. Method: immunoSEQ multiplex PCR; TCRdb's copy keeps in-frame clones and lacks some. The sample holds 200,000 to 250,000 clones; more than 80% are singletons and the top ten take about 7.8%. The source material was peripheral blood. This clonotype was obtained from a woman of 80 years or more with COVID-19, enrolled during active disease.

The CDR3 loop reads CASSPGGAEVYEQYF. CDR3 DNA: TGTGCCAGCAGCCCGGGGGGGGCGGAAGTTTACGAGCAGTACTTC. The chain employs TRBV5-6 and TRBJ2-7; TRBD2 aligns across 8 bases. The CDR3 extends over 15 amino acids. Trimming at V came to 4 bases and at J to 4 bases, leaving 10 bases not matched to a gene. Looked up from germline, CDR1 is SGHDT and CDR2 is YYEEEE. The full variable domain, rest sourced from reference TRBV5-6 and TRBJ2-7, is DAGVTQSPTHLIKTRGQQVTLRCSPKSGHDTVSWYQQALGQGPQFIFQYYEEEERQRGNFPDRFSGHQFPNYSSELNVNALLLGDSALYLCASSPGGAEVYEQYFGPGTRLTVT.